The 14 T cell receptor beta chains below all came from one sample that was sequenced in a study of shared clonotypes between healthy human individuals. Some clones are missing from TCRdb's copy, which holds only in-frame ones; the method was immunoSEQ multiplex PCR. The sample shows 2 million to 3 million clones, under 95% of them seen only once. Sequenced material: naive CD4+ T cells from PBMCs. Subset noted: CD45RA+ positively selected. Receptors were obtained from a man between 18 and 29 years old in good health. Some clones in this sample may be carry-over from other donors' samples.

V is TRBV6-1 and J is TRBJ1-1, with D uncertain. V was pared by 10 bases and J by 6 bases, with 18 bases between. The CDR3 totals 13 residues. The V gene's germline CDR1 is MNHNS and CDR2 SASEGT. The CDR3 sequence: CAISARPQPEAFF. The CDR3 DNA reads TGTGCCATCTCGGCCCGGCCCCAGCCTGAAGCTTTCTTT.

The rearrangement uses TRBV7-2 and TRBJ2-3, with D maybe TRBD2 (7 bases). CDR1 and CDR2 (germline): SGHTA, FQGNSA. This CDR3 has 16 residues. V was cut by 0 bases and J by 5 bases, with 15 bases left in between. The CDR3 region has the DNA TGTGCCAGCAGCTTAGCACCGCGGGGGCGAAGAGATACGCAGTATTTT. It is translated as CASSLAPRGRRDTQYF.

This clone was seen only a few times. The sample holds other DNA sequences that translate to the same CDR3. The chain uses TRBV9 and TRBJ2-6; 8 positions agree with TRBD2. The CDR3 extends over 15 amino acids. Germline CDR1 and CDR2: SGDLS and YYNGEE. With V trimmed by 5 bases and J by 0 bases, 1 base remained unmatched. CDR3 nucleotide sequence: TGTGCCAGCAGGCGGGGGGACTCTGGGGCCAACGTCCTGACTTTC. Its protein is CASRRGDSGANVLTF.

The chain recombines TRBV21-1 with TRBJ1-3; the DNA was not compared with TRBD1, the D call given in the table. TRBV21-1 is tagged as a pseudogene. CDR3 length: 18 amino acids. The CDR3 protein is CASSKGRGLPLSGNTIYF. For the CDR3, the DNA is TGTGCCAGCAGCAAAGGCAGGGGGCTCCCCCTCTCTGGAAACACCATATATTTT.

This chain connects TRBV28 to TRBJ1-5; D perhaps matches TRBD1 (5 bases). The CDR3 sequence is 15 residues long. Trimming took 6 bases from V and 0 from J, leaving 12 bases between them. The germline gives CDR1 MDHEN, CDR2 SYDVKM. This CDR3 is CASSKGSTSNQPQHF. CDR3 DNA: TGTGCCAGCAGCAAGGGGAGTACTAGCAATCAGCCCCAGCATTTT.

The rearrangement uses TRBV6-6 and TRBJ2-3, with D maybe TRBD2 (6 bases). From germline, CDR1 is MNHNY and CDR2 SVGAGI (reference sequence). V was cut by 5 bases and J by 0 bases, with 15 bases left in between. This CDR3 has 16 amino acids. The CDR3 bases are TGTGCCAGCAGTCCCCCTTGGAGGGATAGCACAGATACGCAGTATTTT. Translated, it gives CASSPPWRDSTDTQYF.

This rearrangement joins TRBV6-1 to TRBJ2-7; the D gene is possibly TRBD1 (6 bases). Looked up from germline, CDR1 is MNHNS and CDR2 is SASEGT. The germline V and J ends were trimmed by 4 bases and 6 bases, with 22 bases remaining between them. The length of the CDR3 is 16 residues. This chain's CDR3 is CASSGRLQGLMTEQYF. In nucleotides, the CDR3 is TGTGCCAGCAGTGGAAGGCTACAGGGATTAATGACCGAGCAGTACTTC.

This clone appeared a single time. The chain is built from TRBV5-6 and TRBJ2-7; 7 bases agree with TRBD2. Germline assignment: CDR1 SGHDT and CDR2 YYEEEE. V trimming: 1 base; J trimming: 3 bases; junction bases outside the gene matches: 7. The CDR3 is made up of 15 amino acids. The CDR3 is CASSLRSSGYYEQYF. CDR3 DNA: TGTGCCAGCAGCTTGCGGTCTAGCGGATACTACGAGCAGTACTTC. The variable domain in full, with the rest retrieved from reference TRBV5-6 and TRBJ2-7, is DAGVTQSPTHLIKTRGQQVTLRCSPKSGHDTVSWYQQALGQGPQFIFQYYEEEERQRGNFPDRFSGHQFPNYSSELNVNALLLGDSALYLCASSLRSSGYYEQYFGPGTRLTVT.

The chain employs TRBV5-5 and TRBJ1-5; D unclear. Germline V lookup: CDR1 SGHKS, CDR2 YYEKEE (reference sequence). This CDR3 contains 17 residues. The V gene lost 0 bases and the J gene lost 0 bases, with 13 bases spanning the gap. The CDR3 region has the DNA TGTGCCAGCAGCTTGGTCCTAGTTTTGAATAGCAATCAGCCCCAGCATTTT. Amino acids: CASSLVLVLNSNQPQHF.

The rearrangement uses TRBV28 and TRBJ1-2; 7 bases match TRBD1. This CDR3 is 12 amino acids long. V gave up 6 bases and J gave up 8 bases; unmatched junction bases: 6. The V gene's germline CDR1 is MDHEN and CDR2 SYDVKM. CDR3 protein: CASSQTGNGYTF. The DNA for the CDR3 is TGTGCCAGCAGCCAGACAGGGAACGGCTACACCTTC.

This clone showed up just a few times. This rearrangement joins TRBV7-9 to TRBJ1-1; D is unclear. V was trimmed by 5 bases and J by 5 bases, leaving 6 bases between them. Germline loops: CDR1 SEHNR, CDR2 FQNEAQ (reference sequence). The CDR3 extends over 11 amino acids. DNA for the CDR3: TGTGCCAGCAGCGGCCAGACTGAAGCTTTCTTT. Protein sequence: CASSGQTEAFF.

A few counts support this clone. V and J are TRBV7-9 and TRBJ1-2; 9 positions agree with TRBD1. From germline, CDR1 is SEHNR and CDR2 FQNEAQ (reference sequence). The CDR3 sequence is 14 residues long. With V trimmed by 5 bases and J by 7 bases, 8 bases remained unmatched. Here the CDR3 DNA reads TGTGCCAGCAGCCGCGACGGGACAGGGCTTGGCTACACCTTC. Protein product: CASSRDGTGLGYTF.

This chain joins TRBV2 and TRBJ1-5; tentative D call: TRBD1 (6 bases). Deletions cut 3 bases from V and 0 bases from J, with 12 bases between. The CDR3 consists of 16 residues. Germline V lookup: CDR1 SNHLY, CDR2 FYNNEI. The CDR3 spells CASSDRQGISNQPQHF. In DNA, the CDR3 is TGTGCCAGCAGTGACCGGCAGGGGATTAGCAATCAGCCCCAGCATTTT.

About this clone itself: This specimen includes other DNA sequences encoding the same CDR3. This chain links TRBV7-3 with TRBJ2-1, with TRBD2 identical over 9 bases. The length of the CDR3 is 13 residues. Germline V gene lookup returns CDR1 SGHTA and CDR2 FQGTGA. After removal of 4 bases from V and 6 bases from J, the junction contained 1 base not matched to a gene. For the CDR3, the DNA is TGTGCCAGCAGCTCGGGACTAGCCAATGAGCAGTTCTTC. Translated, it gives CASSSGLANEQFF.